These 28 T cell receptor beta chains came from one sample sequenced in a study of response to subunit inactivated influenza vaccine. TCRdb ran MiXCR on the RT-PCR reads and lists one entry per CDR3 protein. The table includes around 200,000 distinct CDR3 sequences, about 12% detected once. These records were also assigned to another study, of T cells expressing NK-cell markers. That source notes: It was by 5'RACE template switching with UMIs that TCR beta cDNA was made.

The sample consisted of CD8+ T cells sorted from PBMCs, taken roughly 12 days after vaccination. Source of these receptors: a man aged 45 to 65 who received an inactivated influenza vaccine.

The chain has TRBV2 and TRBJ1-5; D is uncertain. V lost 1 base, J lost 0 bases, and 10 bases lay in between. The CDR3 covers 16 residues. Germline values: CDR1 SNHLY, CDR2 FYNNEI. The CDR3 is CASSEGGSYSNQPQHF. The CDR3 DNA sequence: TGTGCCAGCAGTGAAGGCGGCAGCTATAGCAATCAGCCCCAGCATTTT.

CDR3 loop: CASSPDGTVNEQFF. The CDR3 bases are TGTGCCAGCAGCCCAGACGGGACAGTCAATGAGCAGTTCTTC. V usage is TRBV11-2 and J usage is TRBJ2-1; TRBD1 aligns across 7 bases. Germline loops: CDR1 SGHAT, CDR2 FQNNGV. After removal of 5 bases from V and 6 bases from J, the junction contained 7 bases not matched to a gene. This CDR3 spans 14 amino acids.

This clonotype has a handful of counts. This chain connects TRBV5-1 to TRBJ2-1, with 7 bases fitting TRBD2. The V gene's germline CDR1 is SGHRS and CDR2 YFSETQ. The CDR3 is 17 amino acids. With V trimmed by 3 bases and J by 1 base, 10 bases remained unmatched. The CDR3: CASSSRGGSRSYNEQFF. CDR3 sequence (DNA): TGCGCCAGCAGCTCACGCGGCGGGAGCAGATCCTACAATGAGCAGTTCTTC. Full variable domain (outside the CDR3, taken from reference TRBV5-1 and TRBJ2-1): KAGVTQTPRYLIKTRGQQVTLSCSPISGHRSVSWYQQTPGQGLQFLFEYFSETQRNKGNFPGRFSGRQFSNSRSEMNVSTLELGDSALYLCASSSRGGSRSYNEQFFGPGTRLTVL.

This chain joins TRBV5-1 and TRBJ2-1; D remains unclear. This CDR3 has 17 amino acids. Germline values: CDR1 SGHRS, CDR2 YFSETQ. Between the trimmed V and J ends, which lost 4 bases and 0 bases, there was a span of 17 bases. CDR3: CASSPALSPHSYNEQFF. CDR3 DNA: TGCGCCAGCAGCCCGGCTCTTAGCCCTCACTCCTACAATGAGCAGTTCTTC.

V and J are TRBV10-2 and TRBJ2-1; D unresolved. Trimming cost V 2 bases and J 3 bases, with 11 bases left between them. Germline V gene lookup returns CDR1 WSHSY and CDR2 SAAADI. This CDR3 region has 15 residues. The CDR3: CASSEPYGYYNEQFF. DNA of the CDR3: TGCGCCAGCAGTGAGCCGTATGGGTACTACAATGAGCAGTTCTTC.

This clonotype was counted only a few times. The chain combines TRBV6-2 or TRBV6-3 with TRBJ1-1; 12 bases agree with TRBD1. Looked up from germline, CDR1 is MNHEY and CDR2 is SVGEGT. Unmatched junction bases numbered 6, after V lost 7 bases and J lost 0 bases. This CDR3 region has 16 residues. CDR3 sequence (DNA): TGTGCCAGCAAACGGGGACAGGGGGCGATGAACACTGAAGCTTTCTTT. Protein: CASKRGQGAMNTEAFF.

The chain is built from TRBV29-1 and TRBJ2-1, with 9 bases lining up with TRBD2. The CDR3 contains 17 residues. Germline trimming cut 1 base from V and 2 bases from J; bases unmatched to any gene: 9. CDR1 and CDR2 from the germline V gene are SQVTM and ANQGSEA. The CDR3 coding sequence is TGCAGCGTTGAAGGCGGGAGGGCCGGGAGGACCTACAATGAGCAGTTCTTC. Translation: CSVEGGRAGRTYNEQFF.

In its sample, this clonotype was seen a few times. The rearrangement joins TRBV29-1 to TRBJ2-3; 7 positions match TRBD2. The CDR3 sequence is 16 residues long. Trimming took 0 bases from V and 2 from J; bases not matched to a gene: 8. Germline V gene data show CDR1 as SQVTM and CDR2 as ANQGSEA. The CDR3 sequence: CSVEEGVAGLTDTQYF. The CDR3 DNA is TGCAGCGTTGAAGAAGGTGTAGCGGGCCTCACAGATACGCAGTATTTT.

The J gene is TRBJ2-1, the V gene TRBV5-6; the D call may be TRBD1 or TRBD2 (5 bases each). CDR3 length equals 14 residues. Trimming took off 2 bases at V and 4 bases at J, with 10 bases between the two ends. Germline V gene lookup returns CDR1 SGHDT and CDR2 YYEEEE. The DNA for the CDR3 is TGTGCCAGCAGCTTCGGGGCAGTGTACAATGAGCAGTTCTTC. It specifies CASSFGAVYNEQFF.

This clonotype was observed a few times. The chain recombines TRBV7-3 with TRBJ2-3, with 7 bases matching TRBD1. Germline assignment: CDR1 SGHTA and CDR2 FQGTGA. This CDR3 has 14 residues. The trim removed 3 bases at V and 4 bases at J, leaving 4 bases unmatched. CDR3 coding DNA: TGTGCCAGCAGCTTCGGGACAGCCTCAGATACGCAGTATTTT. It yields the protein CASSFGTASDTQYF.

The V gene is TRBV5-1, the J gene TRBJ1-5; maybe TRBD1 (6 bases). Germline V CDR1 and CDR2: SGHRS, YFSETQ. V was shortened by 0 bases and J by 0 bases, with 7 bases between the two germline ends. The CDR3 has 15 amino acids. The CDR3 region has the DNA TGCGCCAGCAGCTTGGGGGGGGCTAGCAATCAGCCCCAGCATTTT. It yields the protein CASSLGGASNQPQHF.

V gene TRBV29-1 combines with J gene TRBJ2-3; D not resolved. CDR1 and CDR2 (germline): SQVTM, ANQGSEA. Trimming removed 7 bases at V and 2 bases at J, with 19 bases between. This CDR3 is 15 amino acids long. The CDR3 loop is CSGQFNLPLTDTQYF. The CDR3 DNA sequence: TGCAGCGGGCAATTTAATTTACCGCTCACAGATACGCAGTATTTT.

The rearrangement uses TRBV11-2 and TRBJ1-2; TRBD1 matches at 8 bases. Germline V CDR1 and CDR2: SGHAT, FQNNGV. CDR3 length: 15 residues. Trimming removed 1 base from V and 2 bases from J; junction bases left unmatched: 3. CDR3 protein: CASSLGAGGNYGYTF. The CDR3 nucleotides are TGTGCCAGCAGCTTAGGGGCAGGGGGCAACTATGGCTACACCTTC.

This clonotype turned up a few times. J is TRBJ2-4 and V is TRBV12-3 or TRBV12-4; 12 nucleotides align to TRBD2. With 6 bases clipped from V and 0 bases from J, the junction kept 3 bases outside the gene matches. This CDR3 contains 16 residues. Written as DNA, the CDR3 is TGTGCCAGCAGACGGACTAGCGGGGTAGCCAAAAACATTCAGTACTTC. Residues: CASRRTSGVAKNIQYF.

This clonotype was found a few times. The chain carries TRBV2 and TRBJ1-2; 7 nucleotides line up with TRBD1. The length of the CDR3 is 12 residues. Germline CDR1 reads SNHLY; CDR2 reads FYNNEI. J was trimmed by 6 bases and V by 9 bases; bases with no gene match: 7. CDR3 sequence (DNA): TGTGCCAGTCTACAGGGGCTGCATGGCTACACCTTC. This sequence encodes CASLQGLHGYTF.

V and J are TRBV12-3 or TRBV12-4 and TRBJ2-3; D is ambiguous. V lost 5 bases and J 4 bases, leaving 13 bases between the germline ends. This CDR3 contains 14 residues. CDR3 region: CASSPSAPADTQYF. In nucleotides, the CDR3 is TGTGCCAGCAGTCCCTCCGCCCCAGCAGATACGCAGTATTTT.

This clonotype was seen ten or more times. The chain recombines TRBV15 with TRBJ2-3, with TRBD2 as a possible D gene (6 bases). V was shortened by 0 bases and J by 3 bases, with 16 bases between the two germline ends. Germline V gives CDR1 LNHNV, CDR2 YYDKDF (reference sequence). This CDR3 spans 17 amino acids. The DNA for the CDR3 is TGTGCCACCAGCAGAGATTTCCCGGGAGTCGAGACAGATACGCAGTATTTT. Its protein product is CATSRDFPGVETDTQYF.

This sequence joins TRBV6-1 and TRBJ2-7; 9 nucleotides agree with TRBD2. Per germline, CDR1 MNHNS and CDR2 SASEGT. This CDR3 contains 15 residues. J lost 6 bases, V lost 6 bases, and 12 bases had no gene match. The CDR3, as DNA: TGTGCCAGCAGGGGCGGCGGTAGCGGGAGCGTCGAGCAGTACTTC. This encodes CASRGGGSGSVEQYF.

The rearrangement joins TRBV11-1 to TRBJ2-7; TRBD1 matches at 8 bases. There are 15 residues in the CDR3. Germline V lookup: CDR1 SGHAT, CDR2 FQDESV (reference sequence). V dropped 1 base and J dropped 2; count of bases not matched to a gene: 4. The CDR3 spells CASSLEGQVTYEQYF. The CDR3 DNA reads as TGTGCCAGCAGCTTAGAGGGACAGGTTACCTACGAGCAGTACTTC.

V and J are TRBV10-2 and TRBJ2-2; 9 bases match TRBD2. The V and J ends lost 3 bases and 5 bases, in that order; junction bases with no gene match: 4. The CDR3 runs 15 residues. Germline values: CDR1 WSHSY, CDR2 SAAADI. The DNA of the CDR3 is TGCGCCAGCAGTGAAATTAGCGGGGGAACCGGGGAGCTGTTTTTT. It codes for CASSEISGGTGELFF.

There are a few counts of this clonotype. The chain is built from TRBV7-8 and TRBJ2-1; 9 bases agree with TRBD2. Germline V gives CDR1 SGHVS, CDR2 FQNEAQ. The length of the CDR3 is 16 residues. With V trimmed by 5 bases and J by 3 bases, 8 bases remained unmatched. The CDR3 loop reads CASSPPGLAVYNEQFF. The CDR3 DNA reads TGTGCCAGCAGCCCCCCGGGACTAGCAGTCTACAATGAGCAGTTCTTC.

The sample holds a few counts of this clonotype. This chain links TRBV7-9 with TRBJ2-1, with 10 nucleotides matching TRBD2. V was pared by 2 bases and J by 8 bases, with 6 bases of the junction left unmatched. CDR1 is SEHNR, CDR2 FQNEAQ, per germline (reference sequence). The CDR3 runs 15 residues. CDR3 in amino acids: CASSLLAGVVHEQFF. In DNA, the CDR3 is TGTGCCAGCAGCTTACTAGCGGGAGTGGTGCATGAGCAGTTCTTC.

There are a few counts of this clonotype. The genes are TRBV29-1 and TRBJ1-2; D might be TRBD1 (5 bases). This CDR3 spans 15 amino acids. The germline gives CDR1 SQVTM, CDR2 ANQGSEA. The germline V and J ends were trimmed by 0 bases and 8 bases, with 19 bases remaining between them. CDR3 DNA: TGCAGCGTTGAAGACCCCAGGGACGCTCCCTTCGGCTACACCTTC. Translated: CSVEDPRDAPFGYTF.

This clonotype occurred many times. The J gene is TRBJ2-1, the V gene TRBV29-1, with TRBD2 matching 8 bases. CDR1 and CDR2 from the germline V gene are SQVTM and ANQGSEA. The junction had 0 bases not matched to a gene; V was cut back by 2 bases and J by 0 bases. The CDR3 has 14 amino acids. In nucleotides, the CDR3 is TGCAGCGTTGAAAGCGGGAGCTCCTACAATGAGCAGTTCTTC. It specifies CSVESGSSYNEQFF.

There are a few counts of this clonotype. The chain uses TRBV4-2 and TRBJ2-7; D is perhaps TRBD1 (5 bases). Germline loops: CDR1 LGHNA, CDR2 YNFKEQ. Trimming cost V 9 bases and J 5 bases, with 8 bases left between them. This CDR3 comprises 10 residues. CDR3 region: CAREGDEQYF. The CDR3 DNA follows: TGTGCCAGGGAAGGGGACGAGCAGTACTTC.

This chain joins TRBV29-1 and TRBJ1-2, with D unresolved. This CDR3 is 13 amino acids long. V was trimmed by 7 bases and J by 6 bases, leaving 18 bases between them. The germline gives CDR1 SQVTM, CDR2 ANQGSEA. The chain's CDR3 is CSATAAGGDGYTF. CDR3 in DNA: TGCAGCGCCACCGCCGCGGGAGGTGATGGCTACACCTTC. The variable domain in full, with the rest retrieved from reference TRBV29-1 and TRBJ1-2, is SAVISQKPSRDICQRGTSLTIQCQVDSQVTMMFWYRQQPGQSLTLIATANQGSEATYESGFVIDKFPISRPNLTFSTLTVSNMSPEDSSIYLCSATAAGGDGYTFGSGTRLTVV.

At least ten counts were recorded for this clonotype. The gene calls are TRBV27 and TRBJ2-2; 12 bases fit TRBD2. The V gene end was trimmed by 3 bases and the J gene end by 4 bases; junction bases not matched to a gene: 6. CDR3 length equals 17 residues. Germline loops: CDR1 MNHEY, CDR2 SMNVEV (reference sequence). The CDR3 DNA is TGTGCCAGCAGTTTCGCGTCTAGCGGGGGGGCCACCGGGGAGCTGTTTTTT. This gives the protein CASSFASSGGATGELFF.

This clonotype was seen only a few times. V is TRBV5-1 and J is TRBJ1-1; 10 nucleotides agree with TRBD1. The germline V gene encodes CDR1 SGHRS and CDR2 YFSETQ. This CDR3 has 15 residues. Unmatched junction bases numbered 5, after V lost 3 bases and J lost 3 bases. DNA of the CDR3: TGCGCCAGCAGCTCCTGGACAGGGGGTTACACTGAAGCTTTCTTT. This translates into CASSSWTGGYTEAFF. The full variable domain, in which reference TRBV5-1 and TRBJ1-1 provide the parts outside the CDR3, is KAGVTQTPRYLIKTRGQQVTLSCSPISGHRSVSWYQQTPGQGLQFLFEYFSETQRNKGNFPGRFSGRQFSNSRSEMNVSTLELGDSALYLCASSSWTGGYTEAFFGQGTRLTVV.